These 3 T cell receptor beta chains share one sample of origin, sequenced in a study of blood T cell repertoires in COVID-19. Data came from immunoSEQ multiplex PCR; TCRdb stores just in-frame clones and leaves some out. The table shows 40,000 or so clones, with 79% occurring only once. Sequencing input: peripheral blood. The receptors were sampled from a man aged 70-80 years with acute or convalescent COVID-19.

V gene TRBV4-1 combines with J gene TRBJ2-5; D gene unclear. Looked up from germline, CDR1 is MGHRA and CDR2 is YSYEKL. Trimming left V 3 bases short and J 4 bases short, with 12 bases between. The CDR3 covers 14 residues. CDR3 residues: CASSQNGVRETQYF. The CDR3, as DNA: TGCGCCAGCAGCCAGAACGGTGTCCGAGAGACCCAGTACTTC.

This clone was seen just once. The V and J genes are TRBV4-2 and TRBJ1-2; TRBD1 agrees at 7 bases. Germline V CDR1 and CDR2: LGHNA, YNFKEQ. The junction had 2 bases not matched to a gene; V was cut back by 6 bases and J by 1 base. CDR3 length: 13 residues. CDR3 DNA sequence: TGTGCCAGCAGTCACAGGGGTAACTATGGCTACACCTTC. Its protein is CASSHRGNYGYTF.

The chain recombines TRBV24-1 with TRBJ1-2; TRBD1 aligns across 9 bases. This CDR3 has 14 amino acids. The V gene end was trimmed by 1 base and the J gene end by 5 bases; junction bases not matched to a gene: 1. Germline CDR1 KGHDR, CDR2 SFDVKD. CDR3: CATSDFGTGYGYTF. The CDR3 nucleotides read TGTGCCACCAGTGATTTCGGGACAGGGTATGGCTACACCTTC.